This T cell receptor beta chain was retrieved from a study of blood T cell repertoires in COVID-19. Study summary: PBMCs, B-cell-depleted T cells, or T cells provided the cDNA or gDNA that made up the material.

Libraries were prepared by immunoSEQ multiplex PCR; TCRdb keeps only in-frame clonotypes and omits some of them. The profile covers approximately 350,000 clones, with roughly 90% appearing a single time and around 3% taken by the ten largest. This CDR3 has 15 amino acids. V was pared by 2 bases and J by 1 base, with 11 bases between. Germline V gives CDR1 KGHSH, CDR2 LQKENI. This clone occurred once. Material: peripheral blood. The receptor was isolated from a woman in her thirties with COVID-19, enrolled during active disease. The chain couples TRBV18 to TRBJ1-2; D is possibly TRBD1 (6 bases). The CDR3 loop is CASSPGPGVNYGYTF. The CDR3 nucleotides read TGTGCCAGCTCACCAGGGCCAGGGGTTAACTATGGCTACACCTTC.